These 16 T cell receptor beta chains came from one sample sequenced in a study of shared clonotypes between healthy human individuals. Profiled with immunoSEQ multiplex PCR; TCRdb holds only in-frame clones, not every one. This sample carries some 1.1 million clones, 70% to 80% of them seen once, and the ten largest clones take roughly 0.83%. The sequenced material came from memory CD4+ T cells from PBMCs. Subset reported: CD45RA-negative fraction. These receptors were collected from a man aged 18 to 29 in good health. Some clones in this sample may be carry-over from other donors' samples.

This clone has only a few counts. One end of the junction is discordant with germline, which a read error may explain. The chain uses TRBV7-9 and TRBJ1-5; no definite D call. CDR3 length: 12 amino acids. Germline V lookup: CDR1 SEHNR, CDR2 FQNEAQ (reference sequence). The CDR3 DNA reads TGTGCCAGCAGCTCAGATGGACTTCCCCTGCATTTT. This encodes CASSSDGLPLHF.

This chain joins TRBV5-1 and TRBJ2-4, with D uncertain. This CDR3 spans 15 amino acids. Trimming stripped 0 bases from V and 9 bases from J, with 16 bases between. Germline V gives CDR1 SGHRS, CDR2 YFSETQ. The CDR3 loop is CASSLALRSLSIQYF. The CDR3 DNA follows: TGCGCCAGCAGCTTGGCTCTTCGTAGTTTGAGCATTCAGTACTTC.

In DNA, the CDR3 is TGTGCCAGCAGCCCAGCTCTGAGGTCCTACGAGCAGTACTTC. The encoded protein is CASSPALRSYEQYF. The rearrangement uses TRBV5-6 and TRBJ2-7, with D unresolved. V dropped 4 bases and J dropped 1 base, with 12 bases sitting between them. The germline gives CDR1 SGHDT, CDR2 YYEEEE. The CDR3 length is 14 residues. Full variable domain (rest looked up from reference TRBV5-6 and TRBJ2-7): DAGVTQSPTHLIKTRGQQVTLRCSPKSGHDTVSWYQQALGQGPQFIFQYYEEEERQRGNFPDRFSGHQFPNYSSELNVNALLLGDSALYLCASSPALRSYEQYFGPGTRLTVT.

CDR3 in amino acids: CASSQGTGPTYEQYF. CDR3 coding DNA: TGCGCCAGCAGCCAAGGGACAGGGCCTACCTACGAGCAGTACTTC. J is TRBJ2-7 and V is TRBV4-3, with 8 bases that match TRBD1. Germline V CDR1 and CDR2: LGHNA, YSLEER. CDR3 size: 15 residues. The junction had 4 bases not matched to a gene; V was cut back by 1 base and J by 2 bases.

The J gene is TRBJ2-1, the V gene TRBV7-6; the D gene could be TRBD1 or TRBD2 (5 bases each). The CDR3 runs to 16 residues. V was trimmed by 5 bases and J by 2 bases, leaving 16 bases between them. The germline CDR1 and CDR2 sequences are SGHVS and FNYEAQ. This chain's CDR3 is CASSPAGDHPYNEQFF. CDR3 in DNA: TGTGCCAGCAGCCCCGCCGGGGACCACCCCTACAATGAGCAGTTCTTC.

This clone appeared once. The chain uses TRBV5-1 and TRBJ2-7; 7 nucleotides line up with TRBD1. After removal of 4 bases from V and 0 bases from J, the junction contained 10 bases not matched to a gene. Germline CDR1 SGHRS, CDR2 YFSETQ. This CDR3 comprises 16 residues. Written as DNA, the CDR3 is TGCGCCAGCAGCCAAATCCGGGACAGCAACTCCTACGAGCAGTACTTC. As protein: CASSQIRDSNSYEQYF.

This clone was recorded a few times. The chain uses TRBV5-1 and TRBJ2-5; TRBD2 aligns across 8 bases. The CDR3 is 13 residues long. The J segment lost 5 bases and the V segment lost 4 bases, leaving 4 bases of the junction unmatched. The germline V gene has CDR1 SGHRS and CDR2 YFSETQ. CDR3 DNA sequence: TGCGCCAGCAGCCCGGGGGGGGCGGAGACCCAGTACTTC. Its protein is CASSPGGAETQYF.

V usage is TRBV10-3 and J usage is TRBJ2-3, with D perhaps TRBD2 (5 bases). The CDR3 totals 14 residues. V was cut by 4 bases and J by 5 bases, with 13 bases left in between. Germline CDR1 ENHRY, CDR2 SYGVKD. The DNA of the CDR3 is TGTGCCATCAGTGCGATCCAAGAGGGAGATACGCAGTATTTT. Protein sequence: CAISAIQEGDTQYF.

This clone was detected a few times. V is TRBV5-6 and J is TRBJ1-3, with TRBD1 identical over 7 bases. V lost 4 bases, J lost 4 bases, and 8 bases stayed unmatched. Germline-derived CDR1 and CDR2 are SGHDT and YYEEEE. CDR3 length: 15 residues. The CDR3 sequence is CASSPRGLVGNTIYF. CDR3 DNA: TGTGCCAGCAGCCCCAGGGGGTTGGTAGGAAACACCATATATTTT.

The rearrangement joins TRBV5-1 to TRBJ2-5; no firm D call. CDR3 length equals 15 residues. The V and J ends lost 0 bases and 1 base respectively, with 10 bases between them. Germline CDR1 and CDR2: SGHRS and YFSETQ. CDR3 sequence reads: CASSLASLSQETQYF. The CDR3 DNA reads as TGCGCCAGCAGCTTGGCCTCTCTGAGCCAAGAGACCCAGTACTTC.

The chain couples TRBV7-2 to TRBJ1-1; D unclear. This CDR3 region has 14 residues. CDR1 is SGHTA, CDR2 FQGNSA, per germline. V lost 3 bases, J lost 4 bases, and 12 bases lay in between. The DNA of the CDR3 is TGTGCCAGCAGCTTCACCATCACTACCACTGAAGCTTTCTTT. Protein product: CASSFTITTTEAFF.

The chain has TRBV7-6 and TRBJ1-1; D is perhaps TRBD1 (6 bases). Trimming pared 6 bases from V and 3 bases from J, leaving 26 bases between. This CDR3 has 18 residues. CDR1 SGHVS and CDR2 FNYEAQ come from the germline V gene. DNA of the CDR3: TGTGCCAGCAGTTCACCCCAGGGGAAGGGTGTTAGGGACACTGAAGCTTTCTTT. This codes for CASSSPQGKGVRDTEAFF.

This sequence joins TRBV5-6 and TRBJ2-1; TRBD2 matches at 8 bases. This CDR3 comprises 19 residues. CDR1 is SGHDT, CDR2 YYEEEE, per germline. The V segment lost 0 bases and the J segment 7 bases; nucleotides outside the gene matches: 18. This CDR3 is CASSLGAAQSGRWWNEQFF. CDR3 nucleotides: TGTGCCAGCAGCTTGGGTGCGGCTCAAAGCGGGAGATGGTGGAATGAGCAGTTCTTC.

The V and J genes are TRBV5-1 and TRBJ2-1; 11 bases agree with TRBD2. V lost 1 base, J lost 0 bases, and 6 bases stayed unmatched. CDR1 is SGHRS and CDR2 is YFSETQ in the germline V gene. The CDR3 totals 18 residues. The CDR3 DNA is TGCGCCAGCAGCTTGCGACTAGCGGGACCGCTCTCCTACAATGAGCAGTTCTTC. Translation gives CASSLRLAGPLSYNEQFF. The complete variable domain, with remaining parts taken from reference TRBV5-1 and TRBJ2-1, reads KAGVTQTPRYLIKTRGQQVTLSCSPISGHRSVSWYQQTPGQGLQFLFEYFSETQRNKGNFPGRFSGRQFSNSRSEMNVSTLELGDSALYLCASSLRLAGPLSYNEQFFGPGTRLTVL.

Turning to this clone: Just one base apart from a much larger clone, this may be a read error. The sample holds other DNA sequences that translate to the same CDR3. V usage is TRBV7-3 and J usage is TRBJ2-5; 9 bases align to TRBD1. Germline assignment: CDR1 SGHTA and CDR2 FQGTGA. The CDR3 is 13 amino acids. With 5 bases clipped from V and 4 bases from J, the junction kept 2 bases outside the gene matches. The DNA for the CDR3 is TGTGCCAGCAGCGCGGGACAGGGAGAGACCCAGTACTTC. It specifies CASSAGQGETQYF.

The J gene is TRBJ2-2, the V gene TRBV4-2; TRBD2 might be the D (6 bases). The CDR3 is made up of 15 amino acids. Trimming pared 4 bases from V and 0 bases from J, leaving 9 bases between. Germline V gives CDR1 LGHNA, CDR2 YNFKEQ. The CDR3 bases are TGTGCCAGCAGCCCGGGGACTGCGAACACCGGGGAGCTGTTTTTT. Translating gives CASSPGTANTGELFF.